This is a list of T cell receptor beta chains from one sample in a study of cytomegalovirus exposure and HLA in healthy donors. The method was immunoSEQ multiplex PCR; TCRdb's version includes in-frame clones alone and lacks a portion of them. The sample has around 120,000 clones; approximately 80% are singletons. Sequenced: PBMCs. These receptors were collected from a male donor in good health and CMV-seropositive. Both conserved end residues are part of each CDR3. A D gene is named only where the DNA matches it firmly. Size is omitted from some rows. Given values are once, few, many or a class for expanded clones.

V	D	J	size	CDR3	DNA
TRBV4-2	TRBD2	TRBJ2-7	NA	CASSQGVRFSSGMSYEQYF	TGTGCCAGCAGCCAAGGGGTAAGATTCTCTAGCGGGATGTCCTACGAGCAGTACTTC
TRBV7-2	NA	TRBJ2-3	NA	CASSSYTDTQYF	TGTGCCAGCAGCTCGTACACAGATACGCAGTATTTT
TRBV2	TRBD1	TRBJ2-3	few	CASSLPGQGTDTQYF	TGTGCCAGCAGCCTTCCGGGACAGGGGACAGATACGCAGTATTTT
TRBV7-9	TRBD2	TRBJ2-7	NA	CASSLAAGSSEQYF	TGTGCCAGCAGCTTAGCAGCGGGATCTTCCGAGCAGTACTTC
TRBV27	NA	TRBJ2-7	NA	CASSLTGKYEQYF	TGTGCCAGCAGTCTTACAGGGAAATACGAGCAGTACTTC
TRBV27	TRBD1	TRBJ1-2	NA	CASSLRTGANYGYTF	TGTGCCAGCAGTTTACGGACAGGCGCCAACTATGGCTACACCTTC
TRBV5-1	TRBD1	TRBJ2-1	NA	CASNRQGAYNEQFF	TGCGCCAGCAACAGACAGGGGGCGTACAATGAGCAGTTCTTC
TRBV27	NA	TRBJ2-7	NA	CASTGQNPLEQYF	TGTGCCAGCACGGGACAAAATCCCCTCGAGCAGTACTTC
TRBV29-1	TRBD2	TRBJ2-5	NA	CSVGGLAGETQYF	TGCAGCGTTGGGGGACTAGCGGGAGAGACCCAGTACTTC
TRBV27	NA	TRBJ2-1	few	CASSFSRYEQFF	TGTGCCAGCAGTTTCTCGCGGTATGAGCAGTTCTTC
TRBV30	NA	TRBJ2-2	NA	CAWSVGGTGELFF	TGTGCCTGGAGTGTTGGAGGCACCGGGGAGCTGTTTTTT
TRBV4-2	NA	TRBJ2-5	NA	CASSEGGGGKETQYF	TGTGCCAGCAGCGAAGGAGGGGGAGGGAAAGAGACCCAGTACTTC
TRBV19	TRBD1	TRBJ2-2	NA	CASSIWDSDLRAVGTGELFF	TGTGCCAGTAGTATATGGGACAGCGACCTCCGGGCTGTGGGCACCGGGGAGCTGTTTTTT
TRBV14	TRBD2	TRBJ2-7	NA	CASSQVPGTIEQYF	TGTGCCAGCAGCCAAGTTCCCGGGACTATCGAGCAGTACTTC
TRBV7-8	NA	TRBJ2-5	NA	CASSGTVSETQYF	TGTGCCAGCAGCGGAACAGTATCGGAGACCCAGTACTTC
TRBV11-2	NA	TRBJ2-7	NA	CASSLVGGSYEQYF	TGTGCCAGCAGCTTAGTAGGAGGATCCTACGAGCAGTACTTC
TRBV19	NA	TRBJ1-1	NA	CASLSYRVEAFF	TGTGCCAGTCTTTCTTACAGGGTAGAAGCTTTCTTT
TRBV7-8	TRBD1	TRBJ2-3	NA	CASSLGQGAPIDTQYF	TGTGCCAGCAGCCTAGGACAGGGGGCTCCGATAGATACGCAGTATTTT
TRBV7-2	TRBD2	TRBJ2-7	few	CASSFSSGRSEQYF	TGTGCCAGCAGCTTCTCTAGCGGGAGGTCGGAACAGTACTTC
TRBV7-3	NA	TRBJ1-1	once	CASSATVSTEAFF	TGTGCCAGCAGCGCCACAGTTAGCACTGAAGCTTTCTTT
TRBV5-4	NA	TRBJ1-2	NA	CASSPGGAGYTF	TGTGCCAGCAGCCCGGGGGGGGCTGGCTACACCTTC
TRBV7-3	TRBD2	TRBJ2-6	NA	CASSPLAAGANVLTF	TGTGCCAGCAGCCCCCTAGCGGCCGGGGCCAACGTCCTGACTTTC
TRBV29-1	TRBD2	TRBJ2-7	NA	CSVIAGGKYEQYF	TGCAGCGTTATAGCGGGAGGGAAATACGAGCAGTACTTC
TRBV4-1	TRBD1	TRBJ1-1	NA	CASSYPGQGVEAFF	TGCGCCAGCAGCTACCCGGGACAGGGGGTAGAAGCTTTCTTT
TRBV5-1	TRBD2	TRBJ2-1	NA	CASSVETSGRAPTSYNEQFF	TGCGCCAGCAGCGTTGAGACTAGCGGGAGGGCCCCCACGTCCTACAATGAGCAGTTCTTC
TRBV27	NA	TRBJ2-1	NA	CASSDSPLSYNEQFF	TGTGCCAGCAGTGATTCCCCCCTATCCTACAATGAGCAGTTCTTC
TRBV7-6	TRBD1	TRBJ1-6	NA	CASSFGQGVNSPLHF	TGTGCCAGCAGCTTCGGTCAGGGGGTTAATTCACCCCTCCACTTT
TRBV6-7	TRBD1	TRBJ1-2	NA	CASSSIDRGYGYTF	TGTGCCAGCAGCAGCATAGACAGGGGTTATGGCTACACCTTC
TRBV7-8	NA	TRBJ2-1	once	CASGANEQFF	TGTGCCAGCGGGGCGAATGAGCAGTTCTTC
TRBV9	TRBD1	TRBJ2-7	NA	CASSSGTGLYSYEQYF	TGTGCCAGCAGCTCCGGGACAGGATTGTATTCCTACGAGCAGTACTTC
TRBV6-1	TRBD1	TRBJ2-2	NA	CASIFGTGRTGELFF	TGTGCCAGCATCTTCGGGACAGGGCGGACCGGGGAGCTGTTTTTT
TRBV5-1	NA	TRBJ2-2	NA	CASSLVPSDNTGELFF	TGCGCCAGCAGCTTGGTACCTAGCGATAACACCGGGGAGCTGTTTTTT
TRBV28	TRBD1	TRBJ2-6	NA	CASGGQGATGANVLTF	TGTGCCAGCGGGGGACAGGGGGCCACTGGGGCCAACGTCCTGACTTTC
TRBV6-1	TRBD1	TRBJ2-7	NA	CASSEAATGFSYEQYF	TGTGCCAGCAGTGAAGCCGCGACAGGGTTTTCCTACGAGCAGTACTTC
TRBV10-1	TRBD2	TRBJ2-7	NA	CASGKRDHQYYEQYF	TGCGCCAGCGGGAAGCGGGACCATCAGTACTACGAGCAGTACTTC
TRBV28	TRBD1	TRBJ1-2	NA	CASTWAGGAYGYTF	TGTGCCAGCACCTGGGCAGGGGGCGCTTATGGCTACACCTTC
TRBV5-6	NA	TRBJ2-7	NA	CASSFLGVGVPYEQYF	TGTGCCAGCAGCTTTCTAGGGGTAGGGGTGCCCTACGAGCAGTACTTC
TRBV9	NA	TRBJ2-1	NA	CASRGSGTPVDEQFF	TGTGCCAGCAGGGGGAGTGGAACCCCAGTAGATGAGCAGTTCTTC
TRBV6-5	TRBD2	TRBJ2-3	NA	CASSSGRGEMAQYF	TGTGCCAGCAGTTCCGGGCGGGGGGAAATGGCGCAGTATTTT
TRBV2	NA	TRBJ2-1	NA	CASREDLGKSNEQFF	TGTGCCAGCAGGGAGGACTTGGGGAAAAGCAATGAGCAGTTCTTC
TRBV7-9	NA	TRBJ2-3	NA	CASSLVSGGGTDTQYF	TGTGCCAGCAGCTTAGTATCAGGAGGGGGCACAGATACGCAGTATTTT
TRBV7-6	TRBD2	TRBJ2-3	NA	CASSLVASGGRDTQYF	TGTGCCAGCAGCTTAGTCGCTAGCGGGGGGCGGGATACGCAGTATTTT
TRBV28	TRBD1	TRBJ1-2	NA	CASSRDRGHGYTF	TGTGCCAGCAGCCGTGACAGGGGCCATGGCTACACCTTC
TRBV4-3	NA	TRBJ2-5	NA	CASSQGLEETQYF	TGCGCCAGCAGCCAAGGGCTAGAAGAGACCCAGTACTTC
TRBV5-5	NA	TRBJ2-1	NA	CASSSRGSSYNEQFF	TGTGCCAGCAGCTCCCGGGGGAGCTCCTACAATGAGCAGTTCTTC
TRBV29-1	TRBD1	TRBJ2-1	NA	CSVDRASRGNEQFF	TGCAGCGTTGATCGGGCTAGCAGGGGGAATGAGCAGTTCTTC
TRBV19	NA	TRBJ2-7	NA	CASSMDTVPRYF	TGTGCCAGTAGTATGGACACCGTGCCGCGGTACTTC
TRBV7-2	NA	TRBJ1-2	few	CASSPPSGIGYTF	TGTGCCAGCAGCCCGCCCTCAGGGATCGGCTACACCTTC
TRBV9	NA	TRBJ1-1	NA	CASSVGGGWTEAFF	TGTGCCAGCAGCGTAGGGGGGGGTTGGACTGAAGCTTTCTTT
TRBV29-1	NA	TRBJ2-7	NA	CSVEDSDEQYF	TGCAGCGTTGAAGACTCCGACGAGCAGTACTTC
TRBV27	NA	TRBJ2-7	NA	CASSRSQDRQYF	TGTGCCAGCAGTCGGTCTCAGGACAGGCAGTACTTC
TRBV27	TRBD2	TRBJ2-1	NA	CASSGRAGVRTYNEQFF	TGTGCCAGCAGTGGACGAGCGGGAGTGCGAACCTACAATGAGCAGTTCTTC
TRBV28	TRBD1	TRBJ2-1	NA	CASRTPGTGSDNEQFF	TGTGCCAGCAGAACCCCCGGGACAGGGTCAGACAATGAGCAGTTCTTC